This TCR beta chain was documented in a study of post-analysis software for immune sequencing data. Whole-study findings and limits: Among four or five TRBV segments more frequent in patients than controls were TRBV5-6, TRBV5-1 and TRBV20-1.

Trimming cost V 3 bases and J 2 bases; bases outside gene matches: 5. CDR3 length equals 16 residues. CDR1 MRHNA and CDR2 SNTAGT come from the germline V gene. Every TCR beta cDNA library bore unique molecular identifiers. From the PCR reads, TCRdb called clonotypes with MiXCR, one entry per CDR3 protein. This table holds fewer than 850,000 distinct CDR3 sequences, 30% found once. This clonotype has a handful of counts. Its antigen is unknown. The sequencing input was blood. This sequence originates from a girl between 10 and 17 years old with multiple sclerosis. The V and J genes are TRBV6-4 and TRBJ2-1, with TRBD2 matching over 9 bases. The CDR3 region is CASSENAGGPYNEQFF. The CDR3 DNA is TGTGCCAGCAGTGAGAACGCGGGGGGGCCCTACAATGAGCAGTTCTTC.